This entry describes one T cell receptor (beta chain). This entry comes from a study of blood T cell repertoires in COVID-19. Looking at the study overall: The analysed material was cDNA or gDNA that came from T cells, B-cell-depleted T cells, or PBMCs.

As originally analysed: Estimation of nucleated cell counts relied on the amplification of reference gene primers. TCRdb's copy holds only in-frame clones and misses some; the assay was immunoSEQ multiplex PCR. V, J and clone size reflect that table, while D and trimming were determined from the DNA. The top ten hold 8.5% to 9% of the sample, which has 140,000 to 150,000 clones, about 83% seen once. With 0 bases clipped from V and 4 bases from J, the junction kept 12 bases outside the gene matches. Germline V CDR1 and CDR2: SGHRS, YFSETQ. This CDR3 is built from 18 residues. The receptor comes from a woman between 45 and 60 years old with active or convalescent COVID-19. The V and J genes are TRBV5-1 and TRBJ2-5; 10 bases map to TRBD2. Sequencing was performed on peripheral blood. The DNA of the CDR3 is TGCGCCAGCAGCTTGGGCAGCGGGGGGGCATTGGTTGGAGAGACCCAGTACTTC. Translating gives CASSLGSGGALVGETQYF.